Below, 26 T cell receptor beta chains from the same sample are listed, as sequenced in a study of T-cell reconstitution after alpha-beta-depleted transplantation in children (dated by TCRdb to 2015 to 2016). What the treatment or condition label conveys for this sample: allogeneic hematopoietic cell transplantation with graft depleted of TCRalphabeta T cells and CD19 B cells. The library relied on PCR. Sequencing was carried out with an Illumina HiSeq 2500. Molecular barcoding was employed in the preparation of TCR libraries, with unique molecular identifiers being used to normalize TCRbeta repertoire quantification. TCRdb passed the public sequencing reads through fastp at Q25 and MiXCR, retaining productive beta sequences. Rows merge per CDR3 protein into single entries with the most common DNA and genes. Recorded for this sample are 350,000 to 500,000 distinct CDR3 sequences; about 45% of them occurred a single time. The ten largest make up 25% to 30% of the sample.

The sample in question was PBMCs, obtained before TCRalphabeta/CD19-depleted stem cell transplant. These receptors were obtained from a girl aged 2 to 10 with aplastic anemia, due to receive a stem cell transplant.

This clonotype was counted ten times or more. The V gene is TRBV4-1, the J gene TRBJ2-1; TRBD2 agrees at 9 bases. Germline assignment: CDR1 MGHRA and CDR2 YSYEKL. The junction had 4 bases not matched to a gene; V was cut back by 4 bases and J by 6 bases. This CDR3 has 14 amino acids. This CDR3 is CASSRLAGSNEQFF. The DNA of the CDR3 is TGCGCCAGCAGCCGGCTAGCGGGGTCCAATGAGCAGTTCTTC.

There are a few counts of this clonotype. V gene TRBV11-1 combines with J gene TRBJ2-5; TRBD2 agrees at 7 bases. This CDR3 comprises 18 residues. Germline V gives CDR1 SGHAT, CDR2 FQDESV (reference sequence). The V gene end was trimmed by 1 base and the J gene end by 1 base; junction bases not matched to a gene: 12. The CDR3 loop reads CASSLEGRLAVPQETQYF. The CDR3 nucleotides are TGTGCCAGCAGCTTAGAGGGGAGACTAGCAGTACCCCAAGAGACCCAGTACTTC.

This clonotype was detected ten times or more. This chain joins TRBV4-2 and TRBJ2-7; 7 bases are a match to TRBD2. With V trimmed by 4 bases and J by 5 bases, 2 bases remained unmatched. Germline CDR1 is LGHNA and CDR2 is YNFKEQ. CDR3 length equals 12 residues. The CDR3 loop reads CASSPAGDEQYF. Here the CDR3 DNA reads TGTGCCAGCAGCCCCGCGGGAGACGAGCAGTACTTC.

The chain uses TRBV19 and TRBJ2-2, with unresolved D. V was pared by 5 bases and J by 9 bases, with 16 bases between. The CDR3 length is 14 residues. Germline CDR1 LNHDA, CDR2 SQIVND (reference sequence). The CDR3 protein is CASSVGPFGRELFF. CDR3 DNA sequence: TGTGCCAGTAGTGTCGGCCCTTTTGGCCGGGAGCTGTTTTTT.

The chain links TRBV11-1 to TRBJ2-1; tentatively, D is TRBD1 (5 bases). Germline values: CDR1 SGHAT, CDR2 FQDESV (reference sequence). The CDR3 is made up of 19 amino acids. The V and J ends lost 6 bases and 0 bases respectively, with 24 bases between them. This CDR3 is CASSTYPRGSPISYNEQFF. The CDR3 DNA reads TGTGCCAGCAGTACCTATCCTAGGGGCTCCCCGATCTCCTACAATGAGCAGTTCTTC.

This clonotype was counted many times. J is TRBJ2-3 and V is TRBV12-5, with 9 bases lining up with TRBD2. CDR3 length: 16 residues. V trimming: 5 bases; J trimming: 5 bases; junction bases outside the gene matches: 11. CDR1 LGHNT and CDR2 FRNRAP come from the germline V gene. The CDR3 region is CASGPAGGRGRDTQYF. The CDR3 DNA is TGTGCTAGTGGTCCCGCCGGCGGGAGGGGGAGAGATACGCAGTATTTT.

This clonotype has at least ten counts. J is TRBJ1-2 and V is TRBV5-1, with a tentative D call TRBD1 (5 bases). Germline CDR1 reads SGHRS; CDR2 reads YFSETQ. The CDR3 is made up of 14 amino acids. The V end lost 1 base, the J end lost 3 bases, and 10 bases lay between the germline ends. The CDR3 region is CASSLTRGHYGYTF. The DNA for the CDR3 is TGCGCCAGCAGCTTGACCCGGGGCCACTATGGCTACACCTTC.

This clonotype was detected only a few times. CDR3 DNA: TGCAGCTTCCTATCAAGGACGGACTCCTACGAGCAGTACTTC. The encoded protein is CSFLSRTDSYEQYF. The rearrangement joins TRBV29-1 to TRBJ2-7; D unresolved. Germline V lookup: CDR1 SQVTM, CDR2 ANQGSEA. V was clipped by 8 bases and J by 0 bases, with 17 bases between them. CDR3 length equals 14 residues.

The sample holds one count of this clonotype. This may stem from a read error, because a much larger clone lies one nucleotide away. The J gene is TRBJ2-6, the V gene TRBV12-3 or TRBV12-4, with D perhaps being TRBD1 or TRBD2 (6 bases each). CDR3 length equals 18 residues. Here the CDR3 DNA reads TGTGCCTGCAGTTTAGTCGCACAGGGACTCTCTGGGGCCAACGTCCTGACTTTC. Amino acid sequence: CACSLVAQGLSGANVLTF.

The genes are TRBV20-1 and TRBJ2-5; no firm D call. The CDR3 has 13 residues. V lost 3 bases and J lost 4, with 12 bases in between. CDR1 DFQATT and CDR2 SNEGSKA come from the germline V gene (reference sequence). CDR3 sequence: CSARALLTETQYF. DNA of the CDR3: TGCAGTGCTAGGGCCCTATTGACAGAGACCCAGTACTTC.

This clonotype was recorded only once. This chain joins TRBV9 and TRBJ2-1; D possibly corresponds to TRBD2 (7 bases). V lost 0 bases, J lost 6 bases, and 13 bases lay in between. The CDR3 extends over 15 amino acids. CDR1 and CDR2 from the germline V gene are SGDLS and YYNGEE. This CDR3 is CASSVDTGRVNEQFF. The CDR3 nucleotides read TGTGCCAGCAGCGTAGATACAGGGAGGGTCAATGAGCAGTTCTTC.

The chain is built from TRBV5-1 and TRBJ2-5; 11 positions match TRBD2. With V trimmed by 0 bases and J by 2 bases, 3 bases remained unmatched. The CDR3 is made up of 16 amino acids. Germline V gives CDR1 SGHRS, CDR2 YFSETQ. The CDR3 is CASSLGPSGGQETQYF. CDR3 DNA sequence: TGCGCCAGCAGCTTGGGGCCTAGCGGGGGGCAAGAGACCCAGTACTTC.

There are a few counts of this clonotype. The V call is TRBV3-1, the J call TRBJ2-7; TRBD2 agrees at 11 bases. This CDR3 contains 14 residues. Germline V lookup: CDR1 LGHDT, CDR2 YNNKEL (reference sequence). V gave up 5 bases and J gave up 3 bases; unmatched junction bases: 3. This CDR3 is CASSKTSGVYEQYF. The CDR3, as DNA: TGTGCCAGCAGCAAGACTAGCGGGGTCTACGAGCAGTACTTC.

V is TRBV12-3 or TRBV12-4 and J is TRBJ2-7; 10 nucleotides match TRBD1. This CDR3 region has 13 residues. The V and J ends lost 7 bases and 3 bases, in that order; junction bases with no gene match: 3. In DNA, the CDR3 is TGTGCCAGCACGGGACAGGGGTTCTACGAGCAGTACTTC. Protein product: CASTGQGFYEQYF.

This sequence joins TRBV3-1 and TRBJ2-3; 9 nucleotides match TRBD2. This CDR3 is built from 15 residues. The germline V gene encodes CDR1 LGHDT and CDR2 YNNKEL (reference sequence). With 0 bases clipped from V and 7 bases from J, the junction kept 5 bases outside the gene matches. CDR3 in DNA: TGTGCCAGCAGCCAAGATTTGACTAGCGGAAATACGCAGTATTTT. The encoded protein is CASSQDLTSGNTQYF.

This clonotype was detected once. CDR3 protein: CASSHPGQGLETQYF. CDR3 sequence (DNA): TGCGCCAGCAGCCATCCGGGACAGGGTCTGGAGACCCAGTACTTC. V and J are TRBV4-1 and TRBJ2-5, with 9 bases aligning to TRBD1. Germline V gene data show CDR1 as MGHRA and CDR2 as YSYEKL. This CDR3 comprises 15 residues. The trim removed 3 bases at V and 5 bases at J, leaving 7 bases unmatched.

This clonotype was found a few times. The rearrangement links TRBV5-6 to TRBJ2-1, with TRBD2 matching over 7 bases. From germline, CDR1 is SGHDT and CDR2 YYEEEE. V was pared by 4 bases and J by 9 bases, with 4 bases of the junction left unmatched. CDR3 length: 12 residues. The CDR3 is CASSLGEGEQFF. CDR3 nucleotides: TGTGCCAGCAGCCTGGGGGAGGGTGAGCAGTTCTTC. The full variable domain, with the rest looked up from reference TRBV5-6 and TRBJ2-1, is DAGVTQSPTHLIKTRGQQVTLRCSPKSGHDTVSWYQQALGQGPQFIFQYYEEEERQRGNFPDRFSGHQFPNYSSELNVNALLLGDSALYLCASSLGEGEQFFGPGTRLTVL.

This clonotype was seen more than once but under ten times. The rearrangement joins TRBV6-5 to TRBJ2-7; D remains unclear. Trimming pared 5 bases from V and 7 bases from J, leaving 12 bases between. Germline V gene data show CDR1 as MNHEY and CDR2 as SVGAGI. The CDR3 loop spans 12 amino acids. Written as DNA, the CDR3 is TGTGCCAGCAGTCGGGCCAATCGGGAGCAGTACTTC. Protein product: CASSRANREQYF.

This clonotype appeared many times. This chain connects TRBV12-3 or TRBV12-4 to TRBJ2-3, with 9 bases matching TRBD2. There are 17 residues in the CDR3. The ends lost 0 bases at V and 3 bases at J; junction bases unmatched: 7. CDR3 protein: CASSLAFRLAETDTQYF. CDR3 bases: TGTGCCAGCAGTTTAGCATTCCGACTAGCGGAGACAGATACGCAGTATTTT.

The chain uses TRBV7-2 and TRBJ2-2; the match to TRBD2 covers 8 bases. The CDR3 is made up of 12 amino acids. The ends lost 11 bases at V and 6 bases at J; junction bases unmatched: 5. Germline assignment: CDR1 SGHTA and CDR2 FQGNSA. In nucleotides, the CDR3 is TGTGCCGGAGACGGGGGGGCCGGGGAGCTGTTTTTT. It encodes CAGDGGAGELFF.

Turning to this clonotype: A read error may be the cause here, since a much bigger clone is one base away. The CDR3 DNA reads TGCAGTGTTAGATCTCCAAGCTCCTACGAGCAGTACTTC. It yields the protein CSVRSPSSYEQYF. The chain joins TRBV20-1 to TRBJ2-7; D call uncertain. The CDR3 is 13 amino acids. Germline V CDR1 and CDR2: DFQATT, SNEGSKA (reference sequence).

V gene TRBV9 combines with J gene TRBJ2-2, with 12 nucleotides matching TRBD2. The CDR3 loop spans 16 amino acids. The V gene end was trimmed by 0 bases and the J gene end by 4 bases; junction bases not matched to a gene: 1. Germline V gene data show CDR1 as SGDLS and CDR2 as YYNGEE. CDR3 loop: CASSVASGRATGELFF. CDR3 DNA: TGTGCCAGCAGCGTAGCTAGCGGGAGGGCCACCGGGGAGCTGTTTTTT.

This clonotype showed up many times. J is TRBJ2-3 and V is TRBV5-6; 14 bases map to TRBD2. Germline lookup yields CDR1 SGHDT and CDR2 YYEEEE. The CDR3 loop spans 17 amino acids. With V trimmed by 3 bases and J by 4 bases, 7 bases remained unmatched. The CDR3 DNA reads as TGTGCCAGCAGCTACGGACTAGCGGGAGGTCTAGCAGATACGCAGTATTTT. As protein: CASSYGLAGGLADTQYF.

The rearrangement joins TRBV20-1 to TRBJ2-3; D is unresolved. Germline V gene data show CDR1 as DFQATT and CDR2 as SNEGSKA (reference sequence). The CDR3 sequence is 11 residues long. V lost 4 bases to trimming and J lost 2 bases, with 4 bases between them. CDR3: CSATNTDTQYF. The CDR3 DNA follows: TGCAGTGCTACTAACACAGATACGCAGTATTTT.

The chain has TRBV5-5 and TRBJ1-5; D might be TRBD1 (6 bases). Trimming left V 1 base short and J 0 bases short, with 14 bases between. Germline assignment: CDR1 SGHKS and CDR2 YYEKEE (reference sequence). The CDR3 consists of 17 residues. CDR3 sequence reads: CASSLKEGGYSNQPQHF. The CDR3 bases are TGTGCCAGCAGCTTGAAAGAGGGGGGCTATAGCAATCAGCCCCAGCATTTT.

In this sample, this clonotype turned up a few times. The rearrangement joins TRBV6-5 to TRBJ2-1; 7 bases match TRBD2. Germline values: CDR1 MNHEY, CDR2 SVGAGI. The CDR3 runs to 17 residues. Trimming cost V 4 bases and J 5 bases; bases outside gene matches: 14. The DNA of the CDR3 is TGTGCCAGCAGTTCTCGTACCCTAGCGGAGCTAAACAATGAGCAGTTCTTC. Residues: CASSSRTLAELNNEQFF.